What follows describes a single T cell receptor beta chain. The data originate from a study of blood T cell repertoires in COVID-19. Clones were sequenced by immunoSEQ multiplex PCR, and TCRdb holds only the in-frame ones, with some missing. The sample comprises roughly 300,000 clones, approximately 84% of which are singletons, and around 1.6% rests with the top ten. The CDR3 extends over 16 amino acids. Germline V CDR1 and CDR2: SGHRS, YFSETQ. The junction had 8 bases not matched to a gene; V was cut back by 0 bases and J by 10 bases. The receptor was isolated from a human donor with COVID-19, enrolled during active disease. The donor label of this sample is uncertain. The gene calls are TRBV5-1 and TRBJ2-1; 12 bases match TRBD2. The sequenced material came from peripheral blood. CDR3 residues: CASSLGASGRGWEQFF. CDR3 in DNA: TGCGCCAGCAGCTTGGGGGCTAGCGGGAGGGGTTGGGAGCAGTTCTTC.